These 3 T cell receptor beta chains were sequenced from one sample in a study of OX40 agonist ivuxolimab in advanced cancers. The library was built by means of the immunoSEQ multiplex PCR assay. TCRdb provides this immuneACCESS table in a form limited to in-frame rearrangements. Some clones are lacking; in checked studies, under half of them reflect an unresolved V gene, and why the rest are absent is not known. The sample table shows tens of thousands of clones, and just over 90% are seen once. The top ten clonotypes cover about 8.4% of the sample. The input for sequencing was CD4+ or CD8+ T cells sorted from blood, taken in a trial of the OX40 agonist ivuxolimab. The origin of the receptors is an adult with an advanced solid tumor such as melanoma, head and neck, liver or kidney cancer.

The chain carries TRBV19 and TRBJ2-5, with D perhaps TRBD1 (6 bases). V dropped 4 bases and J dropped 1 base, with 16 bases sitting between them. The CDR3 covers 16 residues. CDR1 LNHDA and CDR2 SQIVND come from the germline V gene (reference sequence). The CDR3 DNA reads as TGTGCCAGTAGTACCACAGAACGGGACATCCAAGAGACCCAGTACTTC. Encoded protein: CASSTTERDIQETQYF.

The chain recombines TRBV27 with TRBJ2-7, with 10 nucleotides matching TRBD1. This CDR3 is built from 14 residues. Germline CDR1 and CDR2: MNHEY and SMNVEV (reference sequence). Trimming cost V 6 bases and J 1 base; bases outside gene matches: 3. CDR3 in amino acids: CASSWTGGSYEQYF. CDR3 nucleotides: TGTGCCAGCAGCTGGACAGGGGGATCCTACGAGCAGTACTTC.

V is TRBV27 and J is TRBJ1-6; D gene ambiguous. With 8 bases removed from V and 0 bases from J, the gap between germline ends came to 11 bases. CDR3 size: 15 residues. Germline V gives CDR1 MNHEY, CDR2 SMNVEV (reference sequence). CDR3 protein: CASRKKGSYNSPLHF. The CDR3 DNA reads as TGTGCCAGCCGGAAAAAGGGCTCCTATAATTCACCCCTCCACTTT.